Here is one TCR beta chain with its context. What it binds is not known. The sample comes from a study of cytomegalovirus exposure and HLA in healthy donors. Turning to the study itself: As an earlier analysis found, roughly 180 million T cells yielded some 120 million unique TCR beta sequences.

The PCR contained 60 Vbeta and 13 Jbeta primers. The table came from immunoSEQ multiplex PCR; TCRdb's copy has only in-frame clones and leaves some out. The sample yields some 150,000 clones, less than 85% seen once. Study results and caveats: The authors enumerated roughly 160 TCR beta chains as linked to cytomegalovirus. It has been reported that TCR beta sequences accurately predicted the HLA-A and HLA-B alleles of most subjects. In vitro, three CMV-associated chains proved specific for CMV antigens.

Trimming took off 3 bases at V and 2 bases at J, with 10 bases between the two ends. Germline CDR1 SGHDN, CDR2 FVKESK. This CDR3 has 14 amino acids. Specimen: PBMCs. V gene TRBV14 combines with J gene TRBJ1-1; D may be TRBD1 (5 bases). This clonotype was obtained from a woman between 50 and 59 years old in good health and CMV-seropositive. The CDR3 spells CASSHRTLNTEAFF. CDR3 DNA: TGTGCCAGCAGCCACCGGACACTAAACACTGAAGCTTTCTTT.